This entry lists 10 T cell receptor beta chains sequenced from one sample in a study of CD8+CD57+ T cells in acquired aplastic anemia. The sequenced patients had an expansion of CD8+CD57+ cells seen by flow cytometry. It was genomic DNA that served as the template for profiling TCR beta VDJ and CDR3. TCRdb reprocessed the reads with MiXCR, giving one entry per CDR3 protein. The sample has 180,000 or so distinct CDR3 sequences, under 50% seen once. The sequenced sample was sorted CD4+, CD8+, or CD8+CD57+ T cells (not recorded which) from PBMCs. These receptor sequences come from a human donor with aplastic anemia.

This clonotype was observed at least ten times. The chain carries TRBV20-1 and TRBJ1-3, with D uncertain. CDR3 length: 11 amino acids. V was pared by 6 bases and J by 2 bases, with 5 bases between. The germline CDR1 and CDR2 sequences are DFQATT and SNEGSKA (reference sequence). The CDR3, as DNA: TGCAGTGCGACGACTGGAAACACCATATATTTT. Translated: CSATTGNTIYF.

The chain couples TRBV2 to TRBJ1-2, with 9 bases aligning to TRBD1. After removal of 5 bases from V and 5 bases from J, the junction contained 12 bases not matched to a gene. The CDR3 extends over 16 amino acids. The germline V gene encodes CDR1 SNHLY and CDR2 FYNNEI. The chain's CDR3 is CASSSDRGKSPYGYTF. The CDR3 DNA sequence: TGTGCCAGCAGTTCGGACAGGGGTAAATCTCCTTATGGCTACACCTTC.

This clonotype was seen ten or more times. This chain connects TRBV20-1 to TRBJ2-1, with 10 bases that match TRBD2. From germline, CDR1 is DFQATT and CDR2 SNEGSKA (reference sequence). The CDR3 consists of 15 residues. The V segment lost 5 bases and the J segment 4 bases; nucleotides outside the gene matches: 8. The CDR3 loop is CSAYPIAGGYNEQFF. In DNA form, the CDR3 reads TGCAGTGCTTACCCGATAGCGGGAGGATACAATGAGCAGTTCTTC.

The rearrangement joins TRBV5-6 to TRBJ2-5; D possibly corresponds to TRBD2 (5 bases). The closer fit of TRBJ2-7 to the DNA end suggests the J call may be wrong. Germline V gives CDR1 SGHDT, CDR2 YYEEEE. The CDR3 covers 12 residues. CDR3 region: CASSLRDYEQYF. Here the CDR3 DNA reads TGTGCCAGCAGCCTCCGGGACTACGAGCAGTACTTC.

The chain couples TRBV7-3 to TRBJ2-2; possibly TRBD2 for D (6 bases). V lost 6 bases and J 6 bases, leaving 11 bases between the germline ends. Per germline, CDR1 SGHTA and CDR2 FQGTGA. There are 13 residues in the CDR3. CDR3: CASRTGGSGELFF. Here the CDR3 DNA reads TGTGCCAGCAGAACAGGAGGGTCCGGGGAGCTGTTTTTT.

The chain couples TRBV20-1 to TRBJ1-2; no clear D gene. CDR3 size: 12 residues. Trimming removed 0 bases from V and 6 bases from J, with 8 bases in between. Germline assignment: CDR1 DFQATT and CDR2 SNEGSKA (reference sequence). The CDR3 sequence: CSAREGGHGYTF. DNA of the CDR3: TGCAGTGCTAGAGAGGGCGGGCATGGCTACACCTTC.

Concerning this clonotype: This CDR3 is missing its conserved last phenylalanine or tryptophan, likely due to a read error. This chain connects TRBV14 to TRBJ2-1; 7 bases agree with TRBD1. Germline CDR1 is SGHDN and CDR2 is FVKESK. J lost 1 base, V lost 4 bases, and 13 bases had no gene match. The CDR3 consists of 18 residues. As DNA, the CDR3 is TGTGCCAGCAGCCCAAGATACTCCAAGGGGGCTTCCTACAATGAGCAGTTCCTC. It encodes CASSPRYSKGASYNEQFL.

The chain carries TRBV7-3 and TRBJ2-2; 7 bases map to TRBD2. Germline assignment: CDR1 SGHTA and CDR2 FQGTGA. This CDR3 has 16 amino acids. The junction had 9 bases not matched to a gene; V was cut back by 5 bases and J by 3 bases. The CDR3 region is CASSPGGSMYTGELFF. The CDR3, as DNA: TGTGCCAGCAGCCCCGGGGGGAGTATGTACACCGGGGAGCTGTTTTTT.

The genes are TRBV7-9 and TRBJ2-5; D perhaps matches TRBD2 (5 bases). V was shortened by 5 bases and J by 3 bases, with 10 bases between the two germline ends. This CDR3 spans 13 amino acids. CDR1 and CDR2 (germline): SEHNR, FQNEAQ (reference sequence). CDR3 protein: CASSLRGKETQYF. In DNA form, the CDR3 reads TGTGCCAGCAGCCTCCGGGGAAAAGAGACCCAGTACTTC.

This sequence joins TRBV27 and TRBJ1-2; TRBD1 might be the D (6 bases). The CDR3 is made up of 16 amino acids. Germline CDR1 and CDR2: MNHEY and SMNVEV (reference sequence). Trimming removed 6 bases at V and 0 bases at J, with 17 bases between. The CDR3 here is CASSPWGALANYGYTF. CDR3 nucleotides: TGTGCCAGCAGCCCCTGGGGGGCCTTAGCTAACTATGGCTACACCTTC.